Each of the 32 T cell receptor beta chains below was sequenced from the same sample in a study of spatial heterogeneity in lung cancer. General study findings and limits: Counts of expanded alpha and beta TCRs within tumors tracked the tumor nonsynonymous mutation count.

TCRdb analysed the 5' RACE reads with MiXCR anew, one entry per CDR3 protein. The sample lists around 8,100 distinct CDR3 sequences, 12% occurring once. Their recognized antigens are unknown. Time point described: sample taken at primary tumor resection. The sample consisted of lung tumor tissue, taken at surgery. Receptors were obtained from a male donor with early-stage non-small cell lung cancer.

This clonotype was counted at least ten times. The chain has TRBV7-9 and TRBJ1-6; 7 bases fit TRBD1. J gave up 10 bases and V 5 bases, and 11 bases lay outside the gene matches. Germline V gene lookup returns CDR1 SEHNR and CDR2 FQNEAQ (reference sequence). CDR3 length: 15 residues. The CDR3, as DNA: TGTGCCAGCAGCCCAGAGACAGGGTTAGGATCACCCCTCCACTTT. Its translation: CASSPETGLGSPLHF. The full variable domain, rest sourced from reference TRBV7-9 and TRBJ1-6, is DTGVSQNPRHKITKRGQNVTFRCDPISEHNRLYWYRQTLGQGPEFLTYFQNEAQLEKSRLLSDRFSAERPKGSFSTLEIQRTEQGDSAMYLCASSPETGLGSPLHFGNGTRLTVT.

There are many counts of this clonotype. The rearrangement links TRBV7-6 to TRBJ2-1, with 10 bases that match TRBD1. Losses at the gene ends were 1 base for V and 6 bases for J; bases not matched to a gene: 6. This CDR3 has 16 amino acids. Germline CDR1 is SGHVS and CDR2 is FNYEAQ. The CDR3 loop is CASSLVTGQGGNEQFF. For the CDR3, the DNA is TGTGCCAGCAGCTTAGTTACAGGACAGGGGGGCAATGAGCAGTTCTTC.

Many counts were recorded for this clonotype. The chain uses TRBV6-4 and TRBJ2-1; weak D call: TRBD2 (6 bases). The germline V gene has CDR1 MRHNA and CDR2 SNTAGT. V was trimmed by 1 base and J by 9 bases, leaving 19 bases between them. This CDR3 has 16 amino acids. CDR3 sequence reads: CASSDWSGGRIGEQFF. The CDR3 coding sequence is TGTGCCAGCAGTGACTGGTCAGGAGGGAGAATCGGTGAGCAGTTCTTC.

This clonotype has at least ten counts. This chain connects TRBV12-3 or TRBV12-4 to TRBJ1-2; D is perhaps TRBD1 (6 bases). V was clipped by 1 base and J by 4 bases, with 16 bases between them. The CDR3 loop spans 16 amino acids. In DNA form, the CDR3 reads TGTGCCAGCAGTTTAGTTCAACAGGGATGGGGCTATGGCTACACCTTC. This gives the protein CASSLVQQGWGYGYTF.

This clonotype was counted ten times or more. The DNA for the CDR3 is TGTGCCAGCAGACGAACAGATACGCAGTATTTT. Translation gives CASRRTDTQYF. V and J are TRBV6-2 or TRBV6-3 and TRBJ2-3; D uncertain. The CDR3 is 11 residues long. Looked up from germline, CDR1 is MNHEY and CDR2 is SVGEGT. The V and J ends lost 6 bases and 3 bases respectively, with 4 bases between them.

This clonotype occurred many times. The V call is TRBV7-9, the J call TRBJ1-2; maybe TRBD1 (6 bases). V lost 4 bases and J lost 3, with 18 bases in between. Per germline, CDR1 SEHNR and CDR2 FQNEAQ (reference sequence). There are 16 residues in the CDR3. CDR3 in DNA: TGTGCCAGCAGCTCTAGGACAGCAAAGGTGGACTATGGCTACACCTTC. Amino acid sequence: CASSSRTAKVDYGYTF.

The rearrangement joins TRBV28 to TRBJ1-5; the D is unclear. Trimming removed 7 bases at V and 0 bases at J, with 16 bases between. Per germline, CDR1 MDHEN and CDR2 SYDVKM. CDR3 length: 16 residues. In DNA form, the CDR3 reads TGTGCCAGCACCCGCCCCGGGTTTAATAGCAATCAGCCCCAGCATTTT. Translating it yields CASTRPGFNSNQPQHF.

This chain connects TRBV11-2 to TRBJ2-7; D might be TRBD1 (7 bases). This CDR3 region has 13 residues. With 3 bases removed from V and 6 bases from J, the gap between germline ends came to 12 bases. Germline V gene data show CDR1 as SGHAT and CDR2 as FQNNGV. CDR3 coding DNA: TGTGCCAGCAGCTTCCACAGGGGAGGCGAGCAGTACTTC. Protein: CASSFHRGGEQYF.

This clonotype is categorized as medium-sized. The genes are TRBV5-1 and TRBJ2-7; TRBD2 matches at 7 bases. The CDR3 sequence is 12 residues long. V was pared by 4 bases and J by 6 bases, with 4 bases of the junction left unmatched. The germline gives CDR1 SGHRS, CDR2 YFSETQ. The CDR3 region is CASSPGGGEQYF. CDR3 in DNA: TGCGCCAGCAGCCCGGGGGGAGGCGAGCAGTACTTC.

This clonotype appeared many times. CDR3 sequence reads: CASSLERGRGNEQFF. The CDR3 DNA reads as TGTGCCAGCAGCTTAGAGCGCGGGAGAGGAAATGAGCAGTTCTTC. The chain links TRBV11-2 to TRBJ2-1; 7 nucleotides line up with TRBD2. This CDR3 region has 15 residues. The J segment lost 7 bases and the V segment lost 0 bases, leaving 6 bases of the junction unmatched. CDR1 and CDR2 (germline): SGHAT, FQNNGV.

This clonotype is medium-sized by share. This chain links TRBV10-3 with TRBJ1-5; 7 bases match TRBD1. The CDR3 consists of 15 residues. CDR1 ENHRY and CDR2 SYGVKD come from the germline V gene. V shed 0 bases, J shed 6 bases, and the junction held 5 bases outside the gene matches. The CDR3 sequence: CAISESLTGSQPQHF. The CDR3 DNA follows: TGTGCCATCAGTGAGTCGTTGACAGGGAGTCAGCCCCAGCATTTT.

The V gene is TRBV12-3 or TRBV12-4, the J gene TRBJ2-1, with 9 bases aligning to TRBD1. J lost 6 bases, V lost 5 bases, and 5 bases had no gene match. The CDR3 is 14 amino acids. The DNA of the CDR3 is TGTGCCAGCAGTCCACCGGGACAGGGCAATGAGCAGTTCTTC. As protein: CASSPPGQGNEQFF.

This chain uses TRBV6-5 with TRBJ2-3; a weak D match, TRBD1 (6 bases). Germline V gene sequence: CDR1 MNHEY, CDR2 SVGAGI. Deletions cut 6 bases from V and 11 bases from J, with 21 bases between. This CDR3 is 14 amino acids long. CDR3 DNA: TGTGCCAGCAGCCGTTTAGAAGCAGGGGTCCGGCAGTATTTT. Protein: CASSRLEAGVRQYF.

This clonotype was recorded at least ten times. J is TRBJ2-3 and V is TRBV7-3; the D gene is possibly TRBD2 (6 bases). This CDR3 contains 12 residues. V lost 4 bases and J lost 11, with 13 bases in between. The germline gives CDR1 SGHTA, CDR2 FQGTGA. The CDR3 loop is CASSSGWGVQYF. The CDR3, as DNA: TGTGCCAGCAGCTCCGGTTGGGGGGTGCAGTATTTT.

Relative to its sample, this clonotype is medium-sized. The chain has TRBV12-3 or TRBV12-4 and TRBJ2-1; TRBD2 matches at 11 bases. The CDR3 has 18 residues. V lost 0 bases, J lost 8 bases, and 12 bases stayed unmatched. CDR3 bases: TGTGCCAGCAGTTTAGCGTTCGTACTAGCGGGAGAGTACGATGAGCAGTTCTTC. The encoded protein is CASSLAFVLAGEYDEQFF.

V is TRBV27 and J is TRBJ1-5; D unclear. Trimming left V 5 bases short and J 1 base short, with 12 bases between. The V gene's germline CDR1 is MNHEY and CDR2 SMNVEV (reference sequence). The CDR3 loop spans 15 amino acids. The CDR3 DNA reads TGTGCCAGCAGTCCCTTAGGCAGGAGCAATCAGCCCCAGCATTTT. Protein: CASSPLGRSNQPQHF.

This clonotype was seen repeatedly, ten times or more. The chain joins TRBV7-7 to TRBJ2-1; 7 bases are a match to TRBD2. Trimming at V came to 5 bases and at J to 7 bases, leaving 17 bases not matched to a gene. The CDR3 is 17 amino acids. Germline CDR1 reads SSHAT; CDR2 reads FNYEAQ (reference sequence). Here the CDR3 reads CASSQQPPGLPLNEQFF. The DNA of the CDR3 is TGTGCCAGCAGCCAGCAACCCCCGGGACTACCCCTGAATGAGCAGTTCTTC.

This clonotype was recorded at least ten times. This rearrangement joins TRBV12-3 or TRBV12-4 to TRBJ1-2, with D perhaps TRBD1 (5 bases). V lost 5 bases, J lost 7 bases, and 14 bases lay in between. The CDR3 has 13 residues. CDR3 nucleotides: TGTGCCAGCAGTCCCTCCGAGGGGCTTGGCTACACCTTC. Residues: CASSPSEGLGYTF.

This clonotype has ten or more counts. CDR3 nucleotide sequence: TGCGCCAGCAGCCATGGATCTAACTATGGCTACACCTTC. This sequence encodes CASSHGSNYGYTF. The V and J genes are TRBV4-3 and TRBJ1-2; D is unresolved. The germline CDR1 and CDR2 sequences are LGHNA and YSLEER. The CDR3 totals 13 residues. The V end lost 3 bases, the J end lost 0 bases, and 5 bases lay between the germline ends.

CDR3 DNA sequence: TGCGCCAGCAGCTCACAGGGAGCTAACTATGGCTACACCTTC. Residues: CASSSQGANYGYTF. This chain links TRBV5-1 with TRBJ1-2, with a possible D match to TRBD1 (6 bases). The V and J ends lost 3 bases and 0 bases respectively, with 9 bases between them. The CDR3 spans 14 residues. Germline loops: CDR1 SGHRS, CDR2 YFSETQ.

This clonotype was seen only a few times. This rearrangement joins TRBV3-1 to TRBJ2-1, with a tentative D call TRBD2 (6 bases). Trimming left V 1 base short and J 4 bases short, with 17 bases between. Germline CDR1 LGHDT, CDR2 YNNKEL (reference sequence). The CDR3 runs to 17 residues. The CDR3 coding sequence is TGTGCCAGCAGCCAAGCTTCGCCGGGACTTGGTTACAATGAGCAGTTCTTC. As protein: CASSQASPGLGYNEQFF.

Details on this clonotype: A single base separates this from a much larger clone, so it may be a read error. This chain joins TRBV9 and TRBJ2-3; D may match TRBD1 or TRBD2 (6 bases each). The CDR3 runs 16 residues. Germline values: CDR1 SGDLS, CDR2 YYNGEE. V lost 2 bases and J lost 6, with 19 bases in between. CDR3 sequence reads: CASSVQRSGAQDTQYF. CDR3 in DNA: TGTGCCAGCAGCGTCCAGAGATCGGGGGCACAGGATACGCAGTATTTT. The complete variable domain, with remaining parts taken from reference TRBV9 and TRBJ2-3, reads DSGVTQTPKHLITATGQRVTLRCSPRSGDLSVYWYQQSLDQGLQFLIQYYNGEERAKGNILERFSAQQFPDLHSELNLSSLELGDSALYFCASSVQRSGAQDTQYFGPGTRLTVL.

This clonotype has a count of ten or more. CDR3: CASSYSGGDGRDEAFF. The CDR3 coding sequence is TGTGCCAGCAGTTACTCAGGGGGAGATGGTCGGGATGAAGCTTTCTTT. The V gene is TRBV6-6, the J gene TRBJ1-1; a weak D match, TRBD1 (6 bases). Germline V lookup: CDR1 MNHNY, CDR2 SVGAGI (reference sequence). The CDR3 has 16 residues. V lost 0 bases to trimming and J lost 7 bases, with 18 bases between them.

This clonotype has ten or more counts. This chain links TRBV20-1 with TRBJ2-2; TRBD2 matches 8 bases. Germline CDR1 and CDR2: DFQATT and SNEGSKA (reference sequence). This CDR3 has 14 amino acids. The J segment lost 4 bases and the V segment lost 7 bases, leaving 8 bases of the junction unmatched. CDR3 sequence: CSVRRGAGTGELFF. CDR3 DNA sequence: TGCAGTGTTAGGCGGGGGGCCGGCACCGGGGAGCTGTTTTTT.

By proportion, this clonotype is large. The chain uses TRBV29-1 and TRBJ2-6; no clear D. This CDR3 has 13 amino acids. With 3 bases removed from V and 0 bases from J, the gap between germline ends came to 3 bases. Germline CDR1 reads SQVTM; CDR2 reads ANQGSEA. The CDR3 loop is CSVDDSGANVLTF. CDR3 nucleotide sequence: TGCAGCGTTGATGACTCTGGGGCCAACGTCCTGACTTTC.

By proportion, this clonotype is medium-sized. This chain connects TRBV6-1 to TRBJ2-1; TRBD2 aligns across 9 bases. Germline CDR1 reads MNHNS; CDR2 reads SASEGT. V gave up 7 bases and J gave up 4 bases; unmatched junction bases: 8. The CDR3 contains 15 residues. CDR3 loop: CASIPLSGGYNEQFF. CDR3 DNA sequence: TGTGCCAGCATCCCCCTCAGCGGGGGGTACAATGAGCAGTTCTTC.

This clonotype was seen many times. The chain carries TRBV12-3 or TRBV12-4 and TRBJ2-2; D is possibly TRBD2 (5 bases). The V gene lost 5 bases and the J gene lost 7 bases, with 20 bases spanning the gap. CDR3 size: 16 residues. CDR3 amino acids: CASSVLGLGQIGELFF. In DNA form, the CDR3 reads TGTGCCAGCAGTGTGCTAGGACTCGGGCAGATCGGGGAGCTGTTTTTT.

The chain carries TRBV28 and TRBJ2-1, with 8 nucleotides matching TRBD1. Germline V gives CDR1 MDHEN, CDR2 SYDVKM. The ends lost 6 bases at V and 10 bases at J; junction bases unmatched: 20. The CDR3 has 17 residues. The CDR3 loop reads CASRGQGAGLSSVEQFF. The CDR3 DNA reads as TGTGCCAGCAGGGGCCAGGGGGCCGGGCTCAGCTCGGTGGAGCAGTTCTTC.

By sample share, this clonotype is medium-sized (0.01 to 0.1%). DNA for the CDR3: TGTGCCAGCAGGGTGAGCCCATACCATGAGCAGTTCTTC. Translating gives CASRVSPYHEQFF. The chain uses TRBV27 and TRBJ2-1; D remains ambiguous. The V end was cut by 6 bases, the J end by 8 bases, with 14 bases between. The CDR3 covers 13 residues. Germline CDR1 and CDR2: MNHEY and SMNVEV (reference sequence).

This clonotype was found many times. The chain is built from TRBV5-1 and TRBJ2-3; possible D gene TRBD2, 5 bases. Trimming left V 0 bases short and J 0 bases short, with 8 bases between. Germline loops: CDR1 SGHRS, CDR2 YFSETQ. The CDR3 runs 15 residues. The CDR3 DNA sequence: TGCGCCAGCAGCTTGGGGGAGTGGAGCACAGATACGCAGTATTTT. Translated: CASSLGEWSTDTQYF.

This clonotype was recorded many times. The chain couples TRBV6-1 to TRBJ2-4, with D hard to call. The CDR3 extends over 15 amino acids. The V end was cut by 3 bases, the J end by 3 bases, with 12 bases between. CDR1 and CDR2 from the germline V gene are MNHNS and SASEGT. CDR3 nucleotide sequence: TGTGCCAGCAGTGACGGAGCATGGGACAAAAACATTCAGTACTTC. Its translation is CASSDGAWDKNIQYF.

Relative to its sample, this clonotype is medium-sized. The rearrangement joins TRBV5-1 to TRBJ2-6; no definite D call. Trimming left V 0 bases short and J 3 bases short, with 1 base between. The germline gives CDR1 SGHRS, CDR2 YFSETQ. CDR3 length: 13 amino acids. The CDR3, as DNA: TGCGCCAGCAGCTTGGTTGGGGCCAACGTCCTGACTTTC. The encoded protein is CASSLVGANVLTF.